This section outlines one T cell receptor beta chain sequence together with its context. The specificity of this receptor is unknown. No per-base quality is available; no much larger clone lies one base away. Whole blood was collected in K2EDTA tubes by collaborating institutions according to the institutions' own protocols. For TCRbeta analysis, collaborators shipped samples in one of three forms: frozen whole blood, isolated PBMCs, or DNA extracted from either of those sample types. TCRbeta CDR3 regions were amplified from genomic DNA using the immunoSEQ Assay, a bias-controlled multiplex PCR. The study's processing was this. Nucleated cell counts per sample were estimated from amplification of reference gene primers within the assay. To quantify the absolute abundance of each unique TCRbeta CDR3 rearrangement, sequence reads were collapsed and filtered. For each sample, productive Simpson clonality was calculated as the square root of Simpson's diversity index over productive rearrangements. The table was pulled from immuneACCESS by TCRdb, which kept in-frame rearrangements only. Such tables lose some clones; where checked, under half of the loss comes from unresolved V genes, and the rest has no known cause. The DNA was the basis for D and trimming; V, J and clone size are from that table. In this sample the table shows roughly 72,000 clones, more than 75% of which occur a single time. Of the sample, roughly 20% is held by the ten largest clones.

These data originate in a study of blood T cell repertoires in COVID-19 (dated by TCRdb to 2020 to 2021). With respect to the entire study: Collaborator samples came from the United States, Italy and Spain and covered acute and convalescent phases of COVID-19. The material from the prospective study consisted of cDNA or gDNA derived from T cells, B-cell-depleted T cells, or PBMCs. Samples came from the ongoing ImmuneRACE study (first 160 participants) plus 1,254 subjects from 6 global collaborators. The repertoires were released in a freely available public database intended as a resource for research on the immune response to SARS-CoV-2. Deeply sampled blood TCRbeta repertoires from subjects exposed to, actively infected with, or recovered from COVID-19 were included in the dataset. Where available, HLA class I and class II types were taken from metadata supplied by the sample provider and were not determined by assay-based typing. The sample metadata nearly always contained a de-identified subject ID, COVID-19 status, age in years and sex. Paper-wide results and their limitations: The amount of clinical and demographic metadata varied by source and participant and was provided uncurated.

The CDR3 spans 12 residues, from the cysteine through the phenylalanine. Left in the record is the CDR3 DNA by itself, 36 bases read in frame from the first base. CDR1 and CDR2 were assigned from the germline V gene (reference sequence) as MNHEY and SMNVEV. Trimming removed 5 bases from V and 7 bases from J, leaving 8 bases between the germline ends. This clonotype was obtained from a human donor in a cohort sampled during active COVID-19. Sequenced sample: peripheral blood. Here the chain combines TRBV27 and TRBJ2-2, and the D gene may be TRBD1, 5 bases matching. CDR3 reads: CASSPQGGELFF. The nucleotide sequence reads as follows: TGTGCCAGCAGTCCCCAGGGCGGGGAGCTGTTTTTT.